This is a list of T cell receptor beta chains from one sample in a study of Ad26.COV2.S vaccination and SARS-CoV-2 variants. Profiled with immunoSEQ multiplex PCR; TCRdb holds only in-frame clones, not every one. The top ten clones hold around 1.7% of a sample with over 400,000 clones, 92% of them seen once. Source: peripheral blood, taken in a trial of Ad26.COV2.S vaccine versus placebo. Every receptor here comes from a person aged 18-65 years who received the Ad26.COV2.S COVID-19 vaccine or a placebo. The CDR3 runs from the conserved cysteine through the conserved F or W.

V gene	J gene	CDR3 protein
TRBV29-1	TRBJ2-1	CSVALLGGARGNEQFF
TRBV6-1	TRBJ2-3	CASSGRDGFFTDTQYF
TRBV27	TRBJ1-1	CASTLVQGTEAFF
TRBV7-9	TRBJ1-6	CASSLPLEYNSPLHF
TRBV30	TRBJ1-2	CAWSVSWGDGYTF
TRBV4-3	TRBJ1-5	CASSQGPRGQPQHF
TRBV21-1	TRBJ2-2	CASSKVVRAPPNTGELFF
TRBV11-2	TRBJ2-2	CASSLGTGELFF
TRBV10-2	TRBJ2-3	CASSGTSVIADTQYF
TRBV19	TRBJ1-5	CASSIGGKGWGNQPQHF
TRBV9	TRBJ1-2	CASSVGSQGGWYGYTF
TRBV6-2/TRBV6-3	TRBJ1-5	CASSYAGGSNQPQHF
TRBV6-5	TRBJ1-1	CASSYSGGVNTEAFF
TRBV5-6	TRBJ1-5	CASSRDRGGQPQHF
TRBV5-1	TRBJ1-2	CASSLREANYGYTF
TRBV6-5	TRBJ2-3	CASSYSQGPDTQYF
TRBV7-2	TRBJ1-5	CASSARVGNQPQHF
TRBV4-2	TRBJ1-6	CASSQQFINSPLHF
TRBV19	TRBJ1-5	CASSIDRGQGFQPQHF
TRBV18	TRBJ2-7	CASSPVAMRSSYEQYF
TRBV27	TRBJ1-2	CASSLFLRTGNGYTF
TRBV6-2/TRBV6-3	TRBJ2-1	CASSYRQGVYEQFF